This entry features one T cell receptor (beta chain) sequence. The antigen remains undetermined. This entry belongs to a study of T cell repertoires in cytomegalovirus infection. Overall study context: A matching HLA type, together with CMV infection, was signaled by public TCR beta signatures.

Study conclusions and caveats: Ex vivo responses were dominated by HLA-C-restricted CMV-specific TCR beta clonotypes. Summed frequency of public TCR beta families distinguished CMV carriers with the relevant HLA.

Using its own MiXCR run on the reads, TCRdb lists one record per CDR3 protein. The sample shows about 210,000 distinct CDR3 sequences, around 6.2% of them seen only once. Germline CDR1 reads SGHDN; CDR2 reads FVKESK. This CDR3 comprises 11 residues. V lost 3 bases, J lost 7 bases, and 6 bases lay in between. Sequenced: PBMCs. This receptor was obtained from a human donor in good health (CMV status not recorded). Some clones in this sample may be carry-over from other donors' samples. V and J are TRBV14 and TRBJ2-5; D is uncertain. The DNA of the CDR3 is TGTGCCAGCAGCCAGTCGAGGACCCAGTACTTC. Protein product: CASSQSRTQYF. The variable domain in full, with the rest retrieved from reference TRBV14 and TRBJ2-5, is EAGVTQFPSHSVIEKGQTVTLRCDPISGHDNLYWYRRVMGKEIKFLLHFVKESKQDESGMPNNRFLAERTGGTYSTLKVQPAELEDSGVYFCASSQSRTQYFGPGTRLLVL.